Below, 27 T cell receptor beta chains from the same sample are listed, as sequenced in a study of CD8+CD57+ T cells in acquired aplastic anemia. The template used for profiling TCR beta VDJ and CDR3 was genomic DNA. TCRdb reprocessed the reads with MiXCR, giving one entry per CDR3 protein. Altogether 400,000 to 450,000 distinct CDR3 sequences are present, 55% to 75% being singletons, with the ten largest covering 4%. The sample was sorted CD4+, CD8+, or CD8+CD57+ T cells (not recorded which) from PBMCs. Every receptor here comes from a human donor in good health, serving as a control.

The genes are TRBV11-2 and TRBJ1-1; a possible D gene is TRBD1 (5 bases). Trimming removed 9 bases from V and 3 bases from J, with 17 bases in between. The CDR3 has 14 residues. Germline V gives CDR1 SGHAT, CDR2 FQNNGV. The CDR3 protein is CASLVLGGDTEAFF. CDR3 DNA sequence: TGTGCCAGTTTAGTGTTGGGAGGGGACACTGAAGCTTTCTTT.

This clonotype was detected ten times or more. Mismatch with germline at one junction end may stem from a read error. The gene calls are TRBV19 and TRBJ1-2, with a tentative D call TRBD1 (5 bases). The germline V gene encodes CDR1 LNHDA and CDR2 SQIVND (reference sequence). This CDR3 is built from 15 residues. CDR3 DNA: TGTGCCAGCAGTAGGGCGGGGACTGATGGCTATGGCTACACCTTC. Translated, it gives CASSRAGTDGYGYTF.

In its sample, this clonotype was seen once. A much larger clone lies a single base off, so this may be a read error. The V gene is TRBV6-5, the J gene TRBJ2-2; D may be TRBD2 (5 bases). Germline V gene data show CDR1 as MNHEY and CDR2 as SVGAGI. This CDR3 spans 16 amino acids. The chain's CDR3 is CASSYERVSSTGELSF. CDR3 DNA: TGTGCCAGCAGTTACGAGAGGGTTTCGTCCACCGGGGAGCTGTCTTTT.

This clonotype was observed a handful of times. V usage is TRBV7-2 and J usage is TRBJ1-6; the D gene is possibly TRBD1 (6 bases). CDR1 is SGHTA, CDR2 FQGNSA, per germline. Trimming removed 4 bases from V and 4 bases from J, with 20 bases in between. CDR3 length equals 18 residues. The DNA for the CDR3 is TGTGCCAGCAGCTCTTCACAGGGTCAGCAGGGATATAATTCACCCCTCCACTTT. This encodes CASSSSQGQQGYNSPLHF.

The V gene is TRBV7-9, the J gene TRBJ1-1; D perhaps matches TRBD1 (5 bases). The CDR3 runs 13 residues. The ends were cut back, 4 bases at V and 6 bases at J, with 12 bases in the middle. Germline V gives CDR1 SEHNR, CDR2 FQNEAQ (reference sequence). The CDR3 DNA sequence: TGTGCCAGCAGCTGGGGGAGGGGCCCTGAAGCTTTCTTT. It specifies CASSWGRGPEAFF.

This chain joins TRBV20-1 and TRBJ2-5; D may be TRBD1 (7 bases). Germline-derived CDR1 and CDR2 are DFQATT and SNEGSKA (reference sequence). The germline V and J ends were trimmed by 0 bases and 8 bases, with 16 bases remaining between them. The CDR3 spans 14 residues. CDR3 nucleotides: TGCAGTGCTAGAGACGGGGGCAGGGGGGAAACCCAGTACTTC. Translation: CSARDGGRGETQYF.

A remark on this clonotype: Mismatch with germline at one junction end may stem from a read error. The chain joins TRBV7-3 to TRBJ1-6; no clear D. The CDR3 length is 13 residues. Germline CDR1 SGHTA, CDR2 FQGTGA. DNA of the CDR3: TGTGCCAGCAGTACCCCCGGAGAGAACACTGTCCCCTTT. Translating it yields CASSTPGENTVPF.

In the case of this clonotype: At one end, the junction sequence differs from germline, possibly due to a read error. The chain joins TRBV7-2 to TRBJ2-1; no reliable D call. Looked up from germline, CDR1 is SGHTA and CDR2 is FQGNSA. The CDR3 length is 16 residues. CDR3 DNA: TGTGCCAGCAGCTATATTCATGGTGTAAACGGAGATGACCAGTTCTTC. This encodes CASSYIHGVNGDDQFF.

The gene calls are TRBV7-2 and TRBJ2-3, with TRBD1 matching over 8 bases. CDR1 is SGHTA, CDR2 FQGNSA, per germline. V was clipped by 4 bases and J by 12 bases; unmatched bases: 18. This CDR3 has 16 amino acids. CDR3 protein: CASSSGQGGAAVIQYF. CDR3 DNA: TGTGCCAGCAGCTCCGGACAGGGCGGCGCGGCTGTGATTCAGTATTTT.

V is TRBV20-1 and J is TRBJ2-7; 9 bases map to TRBD1. Per germline, CDR1 DFQATT and CDR2 SNEGSKA (reference sequence). The CDR3 is made up of 12 amino acids. The trim removed 6 bases at V and 11 bases at J, leaving 11 bases unmatched. For the CDR3, the DNA is TGCAGTGCCCGGACAGGGGTACCTGGAAAGTACTTC. Translating gives CSARTGVPGKYF.

This clonotype was seen once. The conserved phenylalanine or tryptophan normally closing the CDR3 is absent here, so this likely arose from a read error. No DNA is shown, since the ends of the CDR3 on it are uncertain; the CDR3 is the one TCRdb lists. The V and J genes are TRBV7-8 and TRBJ2-6; TRBD2 reflects the table's D call only, with no check against the DNA. The CDR3 has 8 amino acids, counting both end residues. Germline loops: CDR1 SGHVS, CDR2 FQNEAQ. The CDR3: CASSLVGG.

CDR3 coding DNA: TGTGCCAGCAGAGATGCGGGGAGGGATGGCACAGATACGCAGTATTTT. It encodes CASRDAGRDGTDTQYF. The chain combines TRBV6-5 with TRBJ2-3; the match to TRBD2 covers 7 bases. CDR1 and CDR2 from the germline V gene are MNHEY and SVGAGI. V shed 6 bases and J 1 base; nucleotides not matched to a gene: 10. This CDR3 has 16 residues.

In regard to this clonotype: A read error may produce the germline difference seen at one junction end. This chain uses TRBV15 with TRBJ2-1; D call uncertain. Germline V gene data show CDR1 as LNHNV and CDR2 as YYDKDF (reference sequence). The CDR3 covers 15 residues. CDR3 amino acids: CATSRDEHVTNAQFF. The CDR3 DNA sequence: TGTGCCACCAGCAGAGATGAGCATGTCACCAATGCGCAGTTCTTT.

This chain joins TRBV10-3 and TRBJ2-7, with D perhaps TRBD2 (6 bases). The CDR3 runs to 15 residues. V was shortened by 1 base and J by 3 bases, with 13 bases between the two germline ends. CDR1 is ENHRY, CDR2 SYGVKD, per germline. The chain's CDR3 is CAISEFDLGGYEQYF. The CDR3 region has the DNA TGTGCCATCAGTGAGTTCGACTTGGGGGGCTACGAGCAGTACTTC.

The V call is TRBV7-6, the J call TRBJ2-3; D ambiguous. There are 13 residues in the CDR3. The V and J ends lost 2 bases and 6 bases respectively, with 9 bases between them. The germline gives CDR1 SGHVS, CDR2 FNYEAQ. Written as DNA, the CDR3 is TGTGCCAGCAGCTTATACGGGTCGGATACGCAGTATTTT. Protein product: CASSLYGSDTQYF.

The DNA for the CDR3 is TGTGCCAGCAGTGGGCGGGGGGCACGAGACGGGGAGTATTTT. Its translation is CASSGRGARDGEYF. The chain combines TRBV2 with TRBJ2-3, with 8 bases fitting TRBD2. The CDR3 sequence is 14 residues long. Germline-derived CDR1 and CDR2 are SNHLY and FYNNEI. V lost 4 bases, J lost 13 bases, and 13 bases stayed unmatched.

This sequence joins TRBV5-8 and TRBJ1-4, with 7 bases matching TRBD1. Trimming cost V 7 bases and J 4 bases; bases outside gene matches: 7. CDR1 is SGHTS, CDR2 YDEGEE, per germline. CDR3 size: 14 residues. DNA of the CDR3: TGTGCCAGCGAAGGGACAGACCATAATGAAAAACTGTTTTTT. As protein: CASEGTDHNEKLFF.

About this clonotype itself: The junction departs from the called germline gene at one end, perhaps through a read error. This chain connects TRBV7-2 to TRBJ2-5; perhaps TRBD1 as D (5 bases). The germline CDR1 and CDR2 sequences are SGHTA and FQGNSA. This CDR3 is built from 14 residues. The CDR3 spells CASSLLRGWQFLGF. The CDR3 DNA reads TGTGCCAGCAGCCTGCTTAGGGGCTGGCAGTTCCTCGGGTTC.

Concerning this clonotype: Given the absence of the conserved phenylalanine or tryptophan at the CDR3 end, a read error is likely. This rearrangement joins TRBV2 to TRBJ2-1; D unresolved. From germline, CDR1 is SNHLY and CDR2 FYNNEI. The CDR3 runs 14 residues. V was shortened by 4 bases and J by 12 bases, with 19 bases between the two germline ends. CDR3 nucleotides: TGTGCCAGCAGTGGGGGAATCACGAAAGCTTTGCAGTTCCAA. This gives the protein CASSGGITKALQFQ.

The table lists this clonotype with many counts. This chain links TRBV20-1 with TRBJ2-2; TRBD2 aligns across 11 bases. Germline V gene data show CDR1 as DFQATT and CDR2 as SNEGSKA (reference sequence). Trimming cost V 3 bases and J 5 bases; bases outside gene matches: 5. This CDR3 spans 15 amino acids. The CDR3 is CSARASGGFTGELFF. CDR3 DNA: TGCAGTGCTAGGGCTAGCGGGGGGTTTACCGGGGAGCTGTTTTTT.

The chain links TRBV7-8 to TRBJ2-7, with 7 bases matching TRBD1. This CDR3 contains 14 residues. CDR1 is SGHVS, CDR2 FQNEAQ, per germline. V lost 5 bases, J lost 2 bases, and 6 bases stayed unmatched. In DNA form, the CDR3 reads TGTGCCAGCAGCGCTACAGGGGCGACCTACGAGCAGTACTTC. Its translation: CASSATGATYEQYF. The complete variable domain, with remaining parts taken from reference TRBV7-8 and TRBJ2-7, reads GAGVSQSPRYKVAKRGQDVALRCDPISGHVSLFWYQQALGQGPEFLTYFQNEAQLDKSGLPSDRFFAERPEGSVSTLKIQRTQQEDSAVYLCASSATGATYEQYFGPGTRLTVT.

The rearrangement links TRBV12-3 or TRBV12-4 to TRBJ2-7; TRBD2 agrees at 13 bases. V gave up 6 bases and J gave up 2 bases; unmatched junction bases: 13. The CDR3 extends over 18 amino acids. The CDR3 is CASSLRTTGLAGTYEQYF. CDR3 DNA: TGTGCCAGCAGCCTTCGTACGACGGGACTAGCGGGGACCTACGAGCAGTACTTC.

The chain carries TRBV5-4 and TRBJ2-1; D unresolved. The CDR3 totals 17 residues. Germline CDR1 and CDR2: SGHNT and YYREEE (reference sequence). Trimming took off 4 bases at V and 1 base at J, with 18 bases between the two ends. CDR3 loop: CASSQKIPTYSYNEQFF. CDR3 in DNA: TGTGCCAGCAGCCAAAAGATACCGACTTATTCCTACAATGAGCAGTTCTTC. The full variable domain, in which reference TRBV5-4 and TRBJ2-1 provide the parts outside the CDR3, is ETGVTQSPTHLIKTRGQQVTLRCSSQSGHNTVSWYQQALGQGPQFIFQYYREEENGRGNFPPRFSGLQFPNYSSELNVNALELDDSALYLCASSQKIPTYSYNEQFFGPGTRLTVL.

In DNA form, the CDR3 reads TGCAGTGCTAGAGAGAGGGGCGAGACCCAGTACTTC. Translating gives CSARERGETQYF. J is TRBJ2-5 and V is TRBV20-1, with D perhaps assigned TRBD1 or TRBD2 (5 bases each). The CDR3 length is 12 residues. The V and J ends lost 0 bases and 5 bases respectively, with 7 bases between them. The germline V gene has CDR1 DFQATT and CDR2 SNEGSKA (reference sequence).

This clonotype has just one count. The chain employs TRBV20-1 and TRBJ2-7; D not resolved. The V gene lost 4 bases and the J gene lost 6 bases, with 22 bases spanning the gap. Germline loops: CDR1 DFQATT, CDR2 SNEGSKA (reference sequence). CDR3 length: 15 amino acids. CDR3 in DNA: TGCAGTGCTAAAAACCTTGGAAAACTGGGCGTCGAGCAGTACTTC. The encoded protein is CSAKNLGKLGVEQYF.

In regard to this clonotype: Its ends do not fully match the called genes, so a read error is possible. The chain employs TRBV7-9 and TRBJ2-7, with a possible D match to TRBD2 (5 bases). The CDR3 extends over 14 amino acids. CDR1 SEHNR and CDR2 FQNEAQ come from the germline V gene (reference sequence). The CDR3 region is CASSKGTGNTKHFF. CDR3 coding DNA: TGTGCCAGCAGCAAAGGAACGGGAAACACCAAACATTTTTTC.

The chain carries TRBV7-9 and TRBJ2-7; D is unclear. The CDR3 spans 13 residues. Germline-derived CDR1 and CDR2 are SEHNR and FQNEAQ (reference sequence). The DNA of the CDR3 is TGTGCCAGCAGCCGTCAGACTCACTACGAGCAGTTCGTC. This translates into CASSRQTHYEQFV.